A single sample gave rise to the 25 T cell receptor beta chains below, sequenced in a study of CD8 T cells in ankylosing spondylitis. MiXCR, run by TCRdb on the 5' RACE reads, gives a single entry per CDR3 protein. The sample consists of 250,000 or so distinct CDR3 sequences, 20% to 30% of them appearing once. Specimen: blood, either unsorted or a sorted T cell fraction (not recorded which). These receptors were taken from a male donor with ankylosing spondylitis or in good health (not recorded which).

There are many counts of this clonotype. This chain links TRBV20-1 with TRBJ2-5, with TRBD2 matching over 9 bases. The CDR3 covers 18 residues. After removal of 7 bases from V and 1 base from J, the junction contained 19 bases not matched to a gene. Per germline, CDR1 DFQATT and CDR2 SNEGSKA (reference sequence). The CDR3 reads CSVSGEGRSGGFQETQYF. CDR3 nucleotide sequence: TGCAGTGTCTCCGGGGAGGGCAGGAGCGGGGGGTTCCAAGAGACCCAGTACTTC.

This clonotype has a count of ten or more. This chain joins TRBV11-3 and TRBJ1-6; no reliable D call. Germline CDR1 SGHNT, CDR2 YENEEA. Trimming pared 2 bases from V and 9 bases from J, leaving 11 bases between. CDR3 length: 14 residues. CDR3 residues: CASSLSTGFSPLHF. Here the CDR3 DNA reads TGTGCCAGCAGCTTATCAACTGGTTTTTCACCCCTCCACTTT.

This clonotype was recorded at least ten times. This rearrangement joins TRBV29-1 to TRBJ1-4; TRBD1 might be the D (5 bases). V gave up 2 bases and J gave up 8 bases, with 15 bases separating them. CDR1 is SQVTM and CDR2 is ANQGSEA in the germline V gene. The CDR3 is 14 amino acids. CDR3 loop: CSVERTGGEEKLFF. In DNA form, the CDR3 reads TGCAGCGTTGAACGTACAGGCGGGGAGGAAAAACTGTTTTTT. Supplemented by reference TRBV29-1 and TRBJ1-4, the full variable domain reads SAVISQKPSRDICQRGTSLTIQCQVDSQVTMMFWYRQQPGQSLTLIATANQGSEATYESGFVIDKFPISRPNLTFSTLTVSNMSPEDSSIYLCSVERTGGEEKLFFGSGTQLSVL.

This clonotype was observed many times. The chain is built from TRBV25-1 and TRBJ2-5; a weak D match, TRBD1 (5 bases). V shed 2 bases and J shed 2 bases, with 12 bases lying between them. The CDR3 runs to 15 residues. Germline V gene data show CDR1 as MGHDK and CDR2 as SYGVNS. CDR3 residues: CASSERVTDQETQYF. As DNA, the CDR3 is TGTGCCAGCAGTGAAAGAGTGACAGATCAAGAGACCCAGTACTTC.

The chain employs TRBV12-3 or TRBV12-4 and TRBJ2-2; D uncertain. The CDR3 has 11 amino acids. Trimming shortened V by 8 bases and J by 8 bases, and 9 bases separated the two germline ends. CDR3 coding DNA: TGTGCCAGCCACCTAAGGGGGGAGCTGTTTTTT. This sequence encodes CASHLRGELFF.

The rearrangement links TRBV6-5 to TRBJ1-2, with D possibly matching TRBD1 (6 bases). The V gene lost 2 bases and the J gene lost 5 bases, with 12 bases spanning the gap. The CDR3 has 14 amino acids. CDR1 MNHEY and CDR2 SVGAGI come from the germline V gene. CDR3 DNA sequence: TGTGCCAGCAGTTACGGAGGACAGCCTTATGGCTACACCTTC. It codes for CASSYGGQPYGYTF.

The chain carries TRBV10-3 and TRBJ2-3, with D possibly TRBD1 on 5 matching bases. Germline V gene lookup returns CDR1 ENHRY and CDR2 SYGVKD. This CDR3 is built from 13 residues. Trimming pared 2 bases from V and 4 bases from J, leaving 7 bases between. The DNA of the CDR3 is TGTGCCATCAGTGAGGCAGGGTCAGATACGCAGTATTTT. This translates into CAISEAGSDTQYF.

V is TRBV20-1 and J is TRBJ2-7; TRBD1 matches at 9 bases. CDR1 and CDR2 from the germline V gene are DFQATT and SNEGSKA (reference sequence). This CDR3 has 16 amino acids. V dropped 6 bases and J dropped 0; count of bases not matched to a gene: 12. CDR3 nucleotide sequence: TGCAGTGCGGGGGACAGGGTTTTCCGTAGCTCCTACGAGCAGTACTTC. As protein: CSAGDRVFRSSYEQYF.

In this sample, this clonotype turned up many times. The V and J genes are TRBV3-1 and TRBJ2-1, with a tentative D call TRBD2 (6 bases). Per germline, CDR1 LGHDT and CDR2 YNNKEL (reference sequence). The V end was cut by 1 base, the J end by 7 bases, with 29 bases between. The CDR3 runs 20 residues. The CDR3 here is CASSQVRERFGRGRQNEQFF. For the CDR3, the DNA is TGTGCCAGCAGCCAAGTTCGTGAGAGGTTCGGGCGGGGCCGCCAGAATGAGCAGTTCTTC.

CDR3 in DNA: TGTGCCAGCAGTTTAATCGGTTTGTCGGGTGGCTACACCTTC. This codes for CASSLIGLSGGYTF. The genes are TRBV12-3 or TRBV12-4 and TRBJ1-2; D is unresolved. The CDR3 spans 14 residues. V was shortened by 2 bases and J by 7 bases, with 14 bases between the two germline ends.

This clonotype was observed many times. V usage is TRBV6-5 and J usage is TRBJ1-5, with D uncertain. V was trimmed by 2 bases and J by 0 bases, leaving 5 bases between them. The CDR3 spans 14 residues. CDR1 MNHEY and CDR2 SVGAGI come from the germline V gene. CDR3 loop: CASSYIDSNQPQHF. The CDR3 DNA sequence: TGTGCCAGCAGTTACATTGATAGCAATCAGCCCCAGCATTTT.

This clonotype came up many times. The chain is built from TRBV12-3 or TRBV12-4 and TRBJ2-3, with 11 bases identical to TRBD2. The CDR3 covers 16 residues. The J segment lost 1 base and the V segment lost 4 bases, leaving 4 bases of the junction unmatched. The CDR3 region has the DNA TGTGCCAGCAGTTCACCGGGACTAGCGGGCACAGATACGCAGTATTTT. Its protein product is CASSSPGLAGTDTQYF.

The CDR3 region has the DNA TGTGCCAGCCGCGGGTCGATGGGACAGGGGGCCTACAATGAGCAGTTCTTC. This gives the protein CASRGSMGQGAYNEQFF. V is TRBV28 and J is TRBJ2-1; 11 bases fit TRBD1. The CDR3 has 17 amino acids. V was pared by 8 bases and J by 2 bases, with 11 bases of the junction left unmatched. The germline gives CDR1 MDHEN, CDR2 SYDVKM.

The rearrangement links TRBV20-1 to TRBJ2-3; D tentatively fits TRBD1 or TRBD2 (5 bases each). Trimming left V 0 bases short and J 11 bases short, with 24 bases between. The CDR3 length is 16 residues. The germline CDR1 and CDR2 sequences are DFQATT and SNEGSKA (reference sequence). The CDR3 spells CSARDPSQRGLRGQYF. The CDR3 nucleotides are TGCAGTGCTAGAGATCCGTCCCAGAGGGGCCTACGTGGGCAGTATTTT.

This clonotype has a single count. In DNA, the CDR3 is TGCAGTGCTCAGGACGGCGGGCAGACCCAGTACTTC. Translating it yields CSAQDGGQTQYF. The rearrangement uses TRBV20-1 and TRBJ2-5, with D possibly TRBD2 on 5 matching bases. This CDR3 has 12 residues. CDR1 is DFQATT, CDR2 SNEGSKA, per germline (reference sequence). V was shortened by 5 bases and J by 6 bases, with 13 bases between the two germline ends.

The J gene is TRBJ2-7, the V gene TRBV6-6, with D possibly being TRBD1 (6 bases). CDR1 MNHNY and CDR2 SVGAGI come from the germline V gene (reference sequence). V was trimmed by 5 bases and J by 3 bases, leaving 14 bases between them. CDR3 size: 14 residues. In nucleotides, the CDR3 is TGTGCCAGCAGTCCCTACAGGGTGGGCTACGAGCAGTACTTC. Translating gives CASSPYRVGYEQYF.

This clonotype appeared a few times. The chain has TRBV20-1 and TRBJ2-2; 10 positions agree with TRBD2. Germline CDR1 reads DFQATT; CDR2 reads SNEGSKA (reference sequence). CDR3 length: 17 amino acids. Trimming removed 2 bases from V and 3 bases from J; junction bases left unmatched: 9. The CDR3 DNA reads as TGCAGTGCTAGAATGGCTAGCGGGGGCACATACACCGGGGAGCTGTTTTTT. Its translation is CSARMASGGTYTGELFF.

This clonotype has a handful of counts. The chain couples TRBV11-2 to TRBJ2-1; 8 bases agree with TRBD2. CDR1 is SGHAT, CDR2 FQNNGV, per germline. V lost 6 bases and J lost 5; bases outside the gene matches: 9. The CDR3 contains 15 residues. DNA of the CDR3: TGTGCCAGCAGTCGGGGGAGCGGGGGCCACAATGAGCAGTTCTTC. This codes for CASSRGSGGHNEQFF. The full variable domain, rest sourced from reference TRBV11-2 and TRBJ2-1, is EAGVAQSPRYKIIEKRQSVAFWCNPISGHATLYWYQQILGQGPKLLIQFQNNGVVDDSQLPKDRFSAERLKGVDSTLKIQPAKLEDSAVYLCASSRGSGGHNEQFFGPGTRLTVL.

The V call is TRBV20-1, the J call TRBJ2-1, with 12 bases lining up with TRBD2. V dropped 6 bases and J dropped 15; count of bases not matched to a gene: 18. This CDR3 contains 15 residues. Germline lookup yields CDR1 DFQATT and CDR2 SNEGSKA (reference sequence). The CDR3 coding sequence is TGCAGTGCCAAAACTGATCTAGCGGGGGGGCCATCACCGTTCTTC. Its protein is CSAKTDLAGGPSPFF.

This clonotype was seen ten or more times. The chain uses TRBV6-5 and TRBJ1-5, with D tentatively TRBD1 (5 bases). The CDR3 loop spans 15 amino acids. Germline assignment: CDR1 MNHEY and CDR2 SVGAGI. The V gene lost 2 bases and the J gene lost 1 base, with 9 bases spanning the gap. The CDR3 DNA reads TGTGCCAGCAGTTACGGCAGGGCGAGCAATCAGCCCCAGCATTTT. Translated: CASSYGRASNQPQHF.

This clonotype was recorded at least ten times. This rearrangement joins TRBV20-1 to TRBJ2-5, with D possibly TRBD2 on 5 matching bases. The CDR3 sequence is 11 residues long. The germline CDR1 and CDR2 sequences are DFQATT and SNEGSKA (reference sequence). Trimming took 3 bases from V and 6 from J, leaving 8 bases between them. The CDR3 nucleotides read TGCAGTGCTAGCGGGGAGAAGACCCAGTACTTC. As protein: CSASGEKTQYF.

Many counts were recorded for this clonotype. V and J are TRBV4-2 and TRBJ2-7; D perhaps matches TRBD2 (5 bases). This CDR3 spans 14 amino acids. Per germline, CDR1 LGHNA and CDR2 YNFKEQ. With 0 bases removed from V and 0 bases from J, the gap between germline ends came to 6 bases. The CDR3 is CASSQDRGSYEQYF. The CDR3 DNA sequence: TGTGCCAGCAGCCAAGATCGGGGCTCCTACGAGCAGTACTTC.

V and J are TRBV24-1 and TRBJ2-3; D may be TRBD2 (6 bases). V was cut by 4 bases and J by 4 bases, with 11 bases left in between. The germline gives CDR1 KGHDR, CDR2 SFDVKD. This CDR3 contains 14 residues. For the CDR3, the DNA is TGTGCCACCAGTGACCGGCGGGGAGCAGATACGCAGTATTTT. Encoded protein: CATSDRRGADTQYF.

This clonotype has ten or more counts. CDR3: CSARLRAGNTEAFF. The CDR3 DNA is TGCAGTGCTAGACTGCGGGCAGGGAACACTGAAGCTTTCTTT. The V call is TRBV20-1, the J call TRBJ1-1; D uncertain. CDR1 DFQATT and CDR2 SNEGSKA come from the germline V gene (reference sequence). The V gene lost 2 bases and the J gene lost 1 base, with 11 bases spanning the gap. The CDR3 runs to 14 residues.

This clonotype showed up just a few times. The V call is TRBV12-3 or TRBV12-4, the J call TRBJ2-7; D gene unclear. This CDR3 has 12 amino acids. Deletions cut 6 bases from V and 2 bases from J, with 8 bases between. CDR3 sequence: CASSTTTYEQYF. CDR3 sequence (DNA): TGTGCCAGCAGCACAACTACCTACGAGCAGTACTTC.